This T cell receptor delta chain is drawn from a study of gamma-delta T cells after stem cell transplantation. TCRdb processed the RT-PCR reads again with the CATT caller. Of about 6,500 delta-chain clones listed, roughly 23% are singletons. CDR3 length: 16 amino acids. Germline V lookup: CDR1 TSWWSYY, CDR2 QGS. The germline V and J ends were trimmed by 7 bases and 10 bases, with 28 bases remaining between them. The rearrangement joins TRDV1 to TRDJ1; D might be TRDD2 (5 bases). The sample consisted of gamma-delta T cells. The source is a human donor. It is not recorded whose cells these are; they may come from a transplant donor. CDR3 nucleotides: TGTGCTCTTGTCCCTAGGGACAAGTCGGGTCCTAAGGCACTCATCTTT. It encodes CALVPRDKSGPKALIF.